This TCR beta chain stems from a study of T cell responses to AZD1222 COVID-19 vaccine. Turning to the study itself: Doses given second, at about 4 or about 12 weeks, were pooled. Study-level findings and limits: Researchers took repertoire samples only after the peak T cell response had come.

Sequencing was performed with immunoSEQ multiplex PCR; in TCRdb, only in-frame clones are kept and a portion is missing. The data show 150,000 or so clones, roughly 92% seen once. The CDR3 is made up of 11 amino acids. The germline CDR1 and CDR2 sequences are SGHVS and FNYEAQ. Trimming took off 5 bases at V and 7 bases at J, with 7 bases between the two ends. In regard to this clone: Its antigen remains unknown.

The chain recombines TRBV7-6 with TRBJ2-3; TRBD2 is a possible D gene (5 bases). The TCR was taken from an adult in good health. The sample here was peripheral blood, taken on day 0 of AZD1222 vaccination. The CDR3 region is CASSPGNTQYF. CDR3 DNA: TGTGCCAGCAGCCCCGGGAATACGCAGTATTTT.